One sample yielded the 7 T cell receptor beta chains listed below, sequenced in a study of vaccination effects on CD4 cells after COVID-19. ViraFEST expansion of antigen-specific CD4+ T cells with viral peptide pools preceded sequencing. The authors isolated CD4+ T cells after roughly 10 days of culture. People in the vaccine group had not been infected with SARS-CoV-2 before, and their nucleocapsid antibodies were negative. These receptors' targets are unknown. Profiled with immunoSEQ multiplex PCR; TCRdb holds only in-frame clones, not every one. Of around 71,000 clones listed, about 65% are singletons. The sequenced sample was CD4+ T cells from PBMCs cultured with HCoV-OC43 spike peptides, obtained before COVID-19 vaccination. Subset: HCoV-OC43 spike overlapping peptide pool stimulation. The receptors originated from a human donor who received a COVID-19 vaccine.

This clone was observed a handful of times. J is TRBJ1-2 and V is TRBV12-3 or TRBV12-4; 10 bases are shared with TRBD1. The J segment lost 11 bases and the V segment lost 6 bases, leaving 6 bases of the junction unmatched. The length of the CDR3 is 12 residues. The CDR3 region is CASSRLDRGYTF. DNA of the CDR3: TGTGCCAGCAGCCGATTGGACAGGGGGTACACCTTC.

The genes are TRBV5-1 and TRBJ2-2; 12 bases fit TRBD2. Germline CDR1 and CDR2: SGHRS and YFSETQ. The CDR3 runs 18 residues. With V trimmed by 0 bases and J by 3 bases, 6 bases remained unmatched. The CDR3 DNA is TGCGCCAGCAGCTTGGTAGGACTAGCGGGACCCTACACCGGGGAGCTGTTTTTT. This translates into CASSLVGLAGPYTGELFF.

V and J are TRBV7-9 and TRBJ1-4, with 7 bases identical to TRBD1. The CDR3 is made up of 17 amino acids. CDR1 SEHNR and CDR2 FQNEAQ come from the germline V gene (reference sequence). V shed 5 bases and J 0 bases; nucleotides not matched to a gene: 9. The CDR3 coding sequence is TGTGCCAGCAGCACCAACCACAGGGGTTCAACTAATGAAAAACTGTTTTTT. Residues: CASSTNHRGSTNEKLFF.

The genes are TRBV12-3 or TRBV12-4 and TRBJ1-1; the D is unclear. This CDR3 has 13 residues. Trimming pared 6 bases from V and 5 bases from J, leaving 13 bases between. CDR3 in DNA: TGTGCCAGCAGCTTGAACCAAGGGACTGAAGCTTTCTTT. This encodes CASSLNQGTEAFF.

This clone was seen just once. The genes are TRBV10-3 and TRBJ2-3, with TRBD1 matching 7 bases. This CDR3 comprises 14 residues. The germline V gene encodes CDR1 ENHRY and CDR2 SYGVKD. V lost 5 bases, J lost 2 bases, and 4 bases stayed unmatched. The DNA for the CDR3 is TGTGCCATCAGTTTGACAGGGAACACAGATACGCAGTATTTT. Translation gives CAISLTGNTDTQYF.

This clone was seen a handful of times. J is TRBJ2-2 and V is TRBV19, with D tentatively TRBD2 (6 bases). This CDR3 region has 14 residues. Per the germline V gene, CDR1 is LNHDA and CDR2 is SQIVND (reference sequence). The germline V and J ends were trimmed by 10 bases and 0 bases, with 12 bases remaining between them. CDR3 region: CATLERANTGELFF. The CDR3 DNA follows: TGTGCCACCCTAGAGCGGGCGAACACCGGGGAGCTGTTTTTT.

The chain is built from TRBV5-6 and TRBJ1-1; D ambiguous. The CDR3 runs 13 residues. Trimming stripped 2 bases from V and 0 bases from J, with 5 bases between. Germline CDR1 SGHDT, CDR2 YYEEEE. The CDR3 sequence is CASSFGLNTEAFF. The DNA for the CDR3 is TGTGCCAGCAGCTTTGGGTTGAACACTGAAGCTTTCTTT.